The next 17 T cell receptor beta chains were all read from a single sample in a study of human T cells and chemical hapten exposure. As to time point: patch test 2, 6 weeks after DPC sensitization. The treatment denotes: therapeutic diphenylcyclopropenone sensitization with weekly scalp DPC. TCRdb analysed the RACE reads with MiXCR anew, one entry per CDR3 protein. The data contain 110,000 to 150,000 distinct CDR3 sequences, 12% of them singletons. The sample consisted of whole blood, taken in connection with sensitization to the hapten diphenylcyclopropenone (DPC). Every receptor here comes from a woman aged 50 to 60 with alopecia areata. Some clones in this sample may be carry-over from other donors' samples.

This clonotype showed up many times. V and J are TRBV10-3 and TRBJ2-7; no definite D call. Germline V gene sequence: CDR1 ENHRY, CDR2 SYGVKD. CDR3 size: 12 residues. Trimming stripped 3 bases from V and 3 bases from J, with 6 bases between. CDR3 bases: TGTGCCATCAGTGACTGGGACTACGAGCAGTACTTC. This encodes CAISDWDYEQYF.

A few counts support this clonotype. The chain has TRBV11-2 and TRBJ2-2; D unresolved. Germline-derived CDR1 and CDR2 are SGHAT and FQNNGV. Trimming left V 1 base short and J 1 base short, with 7 bases between. CDR3 length equals 15 residues. The CDR3 sequence is CASSLGAVNTGELFF. The CDR3, as DNA: TGTGCCAGCAGCTTAGGGGCGGTGAACACCGGGGAGCTGTTTTTT.

The chain uses TRBV11-2 and TRBJ1-6; maybe TRBD1 (6 bases). The CDR3 contains 11 residues. V was trimmed by 2 bases and J by 14 bases, leaving 7 bases between them. From germline, CDR1 is SGHAT and CDR2 FQNNGV. The CDR3 spells CASSLNRALHF. CDR3 DNA sequence: TGTGCCAGCAGCTTAAACAGGGCCCTCCACTTT.

In its sample, this clonotype was seen a few times. The V and J genes are TRBV3-1 and TRBJ2-1; D not resolved. Trimming took 1 base from V and 4 from J, leaving 2 bases between them. The CDR3 consists of 12 residues. Germline loops: CDR1 LGHDT, CDR2 YNNKEL (reference sequence). CDR3 sequence reads: CASSQGYNEQFF. As DNA, the CDR3 is TGTGCCAGCAGCCAAGGATACAATGAGCAGTTCTTC.

There are many counts of this clonotype. The rearrangement links TRBV7-3 to TRBJ2-1; D is unclear. Germline values: CDR1 SGHTA, CDR2 FQGTGA. V lost 4 bases to trimming and J lost 0 bases, with 10 bases between them. The CDR3 sequence is 15 residues long. The CDR3 DNA reads as TGTGCCAGCAGCTCCGTTAGGAGCTCCTACAATGAGCAGTTCTTC. This gives the protein CASSSVRSSYNEQFF.

The chain carries TRBV5-5 and TRBJ2-3; D gene unclear. The CDR3 runs 14 residues. Germline CDR1 reads SGHKS; CDR2 reads YYEKEE (reference sequence). V lost 3 bases and J 1 base, leaving 9 bases between the germline ends. The CDR3 DNA is TGTGCCAGCAGCTCTCAAATGGGCACAGATACGCAGTATTTT. Its translation is CASSSQMGTDTQYF.

In this sample, this clonotype turned up a few times. This sequence joins TRBV9 and TRBJ2-1; D not resolved. V lost 8 bases and J 9 bases, leaving 15 bases between the germline ends. The V gene's germline CDR1 is SGDLS and CDR2 YYNGEE. This CDR3 is 12 amino acids long. In DNA, the CDR3 is TGTGCCAGGAGCCCAGTGGGCGGTGAGCAGTTCTTC. Residues: CARSPVGGEQFF.

This clonotype was seen repeatedly, ten times or more. The chain employs TRBV12-3 or TRBV12-4 and TRBJ1-5; D not certain. CDR3 length: 12 amino acids. V lost 3 bases and J lost 7, with 7 bases in between. The CDR3 here is CASSFPRQPQHF. CDR3 in DNA: TGTGCCAGCAGTTTCCCCCGGCAGCCCCAGCATTTT.

This clonotype was counted ten times or more. The CDR3 here is CASSQDSPGTTEAFF. The CDR3, as DNA: TGTGCCAGCAGCCAAGATTCTCCGGGGACAACTGAAGCTTTCTTT. J is TRBJ1-1 and V is TRBV3-1; a possible D gene is TRBD1 (6 bases). The CDR3 length is 15 residues. Germline assignment: CDR1 LGHDT and CDR2 YNNKEL (reference sequence). V shed 0 bases and J shed 5 bases, with 13 bases lying between them.

A few counts support this clonotype. The genes are TRBV20-1 and TRBJ1-1; TRBD1 aligns across 8 bases. J gave up 6 bases and V 3 bases, and 6 bases lay outside the gene matches. Germline V gene sequence: CDR1 DFQATT, CDR2 SNEGSKA (reference sequence). CDR3 size: 13 residues. The CDR3: CSARETGVPEAFF. DNA of the CDR3: TGCAGTGCTAGGGAGACAGGGGTCCCTGAAGCTTTCTTT.

The chain carries TRBV10-3 and TRBJ2-2, with D perhaps TRBD2 (5 bases). Germline V gives CDR1 ENHRY, CDR2 SYGVKD. This CDR3 has 14 amino acids. Trimming took 4 bases from V and 4 from J, leaving 10 bases between them. Here the CDR3 reads CAISAGGPTGELFF. DNA of the CDR3: TGTGCCATCAGTGCTGGCGGGCCCACCGGGGAGCTGTTTTTT.

This clonotype has at least ten counts. The chain uses TRBV27 and TRBJ2-1; no definite D call. The CDR3 is made up of 14 amino acids. Trimming stripped 5 bases from V and 0 bases from J, with 8 bases between. Germline values: CDR1 MNHEY, CDR2 SMNVEV (reference sequence). Here the CDR3 reads CASSVGSSYNEQFF. The CDR3 nucleotides are TGTGCCAGCAGTGTCGGTTCCTCCTACAATGAGCAGTTCTTC.

The CDR3: CASSFRTPRGNEQFF. The CDR3 nucleotides read TGTGCCAGCAGCTTCCGGACCCCCAGGGGCAATGAGCAGTTCTTC. The chain employs TRBV11-3 and TRBJ2-1; D is perhaps TRBD1 (6 bases). Germline V lookup: CDR1 SGHNT, CDR2 YENEEA. With 3 bases removed from V and 6 bases from J, the gap between germline ends came to 15 bases. The CDR3 loop spans 15 amino acids. The full variable domain, its missing parts supplied by reference TRBV11-3 and TRBJ2-1, is EAGVVQSPRYKIIEKKQPVAFWCNPISGHNTLYWYLQNLGQGPELLIRYENEEAVDDSQLPKDRFSAERLKGVDSTLKIQPAELGDSAVYLCASSFRTPRGNEQFFGPGTRLTVL.

This clonotype has a handful of counts. The V gene is TRBV29-1, the J gene TRBJ2-7; 9 bases are a match to TRBD1. The CDR3 extends over 12 amino acids. V lost 6 bases, J lost 7 bases, and 7 bases stayed unmatched. Germline lookup yields CDR1 SQVTM and CDR2 ANQGSEA. The CDR3 spells CSVGTGSREQYF. The CDR3 DNA follows: TGCAGCGTCGGGACAGGGTCCAGAGAGCAGTACTTC.

This clonotype was seen only a few times. J is TRBJ2-7 and V is TRBV19; the match to TRBD1 covers 8 bases. The CDR3 length is 14 residues. From germline, CDR1 is LNHDA and CDR2 SQIVND (reference sequence). V lost 4 bases, J lost 4 bases, and 6 bases stayed unmatched. CDR3 nucleotides: TGTGCCAGTAGTACCCCCGGACAGGGATACGAGCAGTACTTC. Protein: CASSTPGQGYEQYF. Looking up the rest from reference TRBV19 and TRBJ2-7 gives the full variable domain: DGGITQSPKYLFRKEGQNVTLSCEQNLNHDAMYWYRQDPGQGLRLIYYSQIVNDFQKGDIAEGYSVSREKKESFPLTVTSAQKNPTAFYLCASSTPGQGYEQYFGPGTRLTVT.

This clonotype appeared a few times. The chain employs TRBV11-2 and TRBJ1-1; the D gene is possibly TRBD1 (6 bases). This CDR3 comprises 15 residues. V dropped 3 bases and J dropped 1 base, with 12 bases sitting between them. Germline CDR1 SGHAT, CDR2 FQNNGV. The CDR3, as DNA: TGTGCCAGCAGCTTGCAGGGGTCCCGGAACACTGAAGCTTTCTTT. Its protein is CASSLQGSRNTEAFF.

This clonotype was seen ten or more times. For the CDR3, the DNA is TGTGCCAGCAGCTTAAGTCCGGGGGCAGATGAGCAGTTCTTC. This gives the protein CASSLSPGADEQFF. The chain combines TRBV7-3 with TRBJ2-1; D is perhaps TRBD1 or TRBD2 (6 bases each). CDR1 is SGHTA, CDR2 FQGTGA, per germline. Trimming stripped 1 base from V and 8 bases from J, with 12 bases between. The CDR3 sequence is 14 residues long.